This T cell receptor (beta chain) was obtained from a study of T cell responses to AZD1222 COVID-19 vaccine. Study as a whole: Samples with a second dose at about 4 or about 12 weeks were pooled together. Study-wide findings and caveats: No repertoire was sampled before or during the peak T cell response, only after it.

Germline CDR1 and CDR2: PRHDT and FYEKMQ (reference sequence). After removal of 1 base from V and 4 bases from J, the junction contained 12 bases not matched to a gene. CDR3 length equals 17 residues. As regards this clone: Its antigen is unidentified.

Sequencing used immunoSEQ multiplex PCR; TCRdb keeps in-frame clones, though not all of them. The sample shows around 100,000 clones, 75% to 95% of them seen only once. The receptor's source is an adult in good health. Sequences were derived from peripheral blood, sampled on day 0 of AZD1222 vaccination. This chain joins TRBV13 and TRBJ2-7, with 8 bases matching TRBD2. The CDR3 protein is CASSLAASGSANYEQYF. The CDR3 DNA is TGTGCCAGCAGCTTAGCGGCCAGCGGGAGCGCAAATTACGAGCAGTACTTC.